These T cell receptor beta chains were read from a single sample in a study of glioma-infiltrating T cells. One entry per CDR3 protein, called by TCRdb with MiXCR from the multiplex PCR reads. The repertoire holds tens of thousands of distinct CDR3 sequences, with 35% to 45% as singletons. Sequencing was done on a sample of glioma tissue, nonneoplastic brain tissue, or PBMCs (not recorded which). Receptors were obtained from a human donor with low-grade glioma or glioblastoma, undergoing nonglioma brain surgery, or in good health (not recorded which). Each CDR3 is given with its conserved first and last residue. The D gene is left open where the match is weak. Size is stated for part of the rows, as once, few or many counts, or as a class when the clone is expanded.

abundance: many
j_gene: TRBJ2-3
len: 17
d_gene: -
v_gene: TRBV7-9
CDR3nt: TGTGCCAGCAGCTTCGCCCGTGGGGCAACTAGCACAGATACGCAGTATTTT
CDR3aa: CASSFARGATSTDTQYF

abundance: many
j_gene: TRBJ2-3
len: 13
d_gene: -
v_gene: TRBV4-1
CDR3nt: TGCGCCAGCAGCCAAGAGGACGGCTATACGCAGTATTTT
CDR3aa: CASSQEDGYTQYF

abundance: -
j_gene: TRBJ2-2
len: 16
d_gene: TRBD2
v_gene: TRBV20-1
CDR3nt: TGCAGTGCTAGACCAGCGGGGGGGCCGGACACCGGGGAGCTGTCTTTT
CDR3aa: CSARPAGGPDTGELSF

abundance: -
j_gene: TRBJ1-1
len: 12
d_gene: -
v_gene: TRBV2
CDR3nt: TGTGCCAGCAGTCAAACAGGGCTCGAAGCTTTCTTT
CDR3aa: CASSQTGLEAFF

abundance: -
j_gene: TRBJ2-7
len: 16
d_gene: -
v_gene: TRBV10-3
CDR3nt: TGTGCCATCAGTGAGTCATCACAGTACTATGGCTACGAGCAGTACTTC
CDR3aa: CAISESSQYYGYEQYF

abundance: many
j_gene: TRBJ2-1
len: 15
d_gene: TRBD2
v_gene: TRBV7-9
CDR3nt: TGTGCCAGCAGCTCCCGCGGGAGGGCCGACAATGAGCAGTTCTTC
CDR3aa: CASSSRGRADNEQFF

abundance: -
j_gene: TRBJ2-3
len: 15
d_gene: -
v_gene: TRBV7-2
CDR3nt: TGTGCCATCGCAGATTCAGTGACAGGCACAGATACGCAGTATTTT
CDR3aa: CAIADSVTGTDTQYF

abundance: -
j_gene: TRBJ2-7
len: 15
d_gene: -
v_gene: TRBV6-2/TRBV6-3
CDR3nt: TGTGCCAGCAGTTACCTTAGCGGAAGGTCCTACGAGCAGTACTTC
CDR3aa: CASSYLSGRSYEQYF

abundance: many
j_gene: TRBJ1-1
len: 14
d_gene: -
v_gene: TRBV20-1
CDR3nt: TGCAGTGCTAGAGATGAGGAGGGGCCTTTGGAAGCTTTCTTT
CDR3aa: CSARDEEGPLEAFF

abundance: -
j_gene: TRBJ2-7
len: 14
d_gene: -
v_gene: TRBV20-1
CDR3nt: TGCAGTGCTAGCGGGGGCCGGATCCTCTACGAGCAGTACTTC
CDR3aa: CSASGGRILYEQYF

abundance: many
j_gene: TRBJ2-1
len: 15
d_gene: TRBD2
v_gene: TRBV12-3/TRBV12-4
CDR3nt: TGTGCCAGCAGTTTAGTAGCTAGCGGGGCGGGTGAGCAGTTCTTC
CDR3aa: CASSLVASGAGEQFF

abundance: -
j_gene: TRBJ2-3
len: 14
d_gene: -
v_gene: TRBV2
CDR3nt: TGTGCCAGCAGTGAGCGGACTAGCACAGATACGCAGTATTTT
CDR3aa: CASSERTSTDTQYF

abundance: -
j_gene: TRBJ1-1
len: 16
d_gene: -
v_gene: TRBV9
CDR3nt: TGTGCCAGCAGCGTAGCCGAGCGACCGGGGAACACTGAAGCTTTCTTT
CDR3aa: CASSVAERPGNTEAFF

abundance: many
j_gene: TRBJ2-1
len: 14
d_gene: -
v_gene: TRBV11-2
CDR3nt: TGTGCCAGCAGCTCGGCAGCGGCTTTAGGTGAGCAGTTCTTC
CDR3aa: CASSSAAALGEQFF

abundance: many
j_gene: TRBJ1-4
len: 17
d_gene: TRBD1
v_gene: TRBV20-1
CDR3nt: TGCAGTGCTAGCCTCGGACAGGGGACCCGGGTAGGGGAAAAACTGTTTTTT
CDR3aa: CSASLGQGTRVGEKLFF

abundance: many
j_gene: TRBJ2-1
len: 13
d_gene: -
v_gene: TRBV11-2
CDR3nt: TGTGCCAGCAGCTTAGGATTAGCCGATGAGCAGTTCTTC
CDR3aa: CASSLGLADEQFF

abundance: -
j_gene: TRBJ1-2
len: 15
d_gene: TRBD1
v_gene: TRBV20-1
CDR3nt: TGCAGTGCTAGAGAGTACAGGGGCCCTAAATATGGCTACACCTTC
CDR3aa: CSAREYRGPKYGYTF

abundance: many
j_gene: TRBJ1-2
len: 14
d_gene: -
v_gene: TRBV15
CDR3nt: TGTGCCACCAGTCCCTCGGTAGAAAGCTATGGCTACACCTTC
CDR3aa: CATSPSVESYGYTF

abundance: many
j_gene: TRBJ2-5
len: 18
d_gene: TRBD1
v_gene: TRBV11-2
CDR3nt: TGTGCCAGCAGCTTAGGGATAGGACAGGGTCTCCTCCCAGAGACCCAGTACTTC
CDR3aa: CASSLGIGQGLLPETQYF

abundance: few
j_gene: TRBJ2-5
len: 15
d_gene: -
v_gene: TRBV29-1
CDR3nt: TGCAGCGTTGACGACGGTAGCGGACTCCAAGAGACCCAGTACTTC
CDR3aa: CSVDDGSGLQETQYF

abundance: many
j_gene: TRBJ2-7
len: 17
d_gene: TRBD2
v_gene: TRBV7-8
CDR3nt: TGTGCCAGCAGCTTAGAAAGGGGTAGCGGGAGCATCTACGAGCAGTACTTC
CDR3aa: CASSLERGSGSIYEQYF

abundance: many
j_gene: TRBJ2-6
len: 14
d_gene: -
v_gene: TRBV20-1
CDR3nt: TGCAGTGCTATGACAGTCTCTGGGGCCAACGTCCTGACTTTC
CDR3aa: CSAMTVSGANVLTF

abundance: -
j_gene: TRBJ1-6
len: 14
d_gene: -
v_gene: TRBV20-1
CDR3nt: TGCAGTGCTAGAGGACGGCAGGATAGTTCACCCCTCCACTTC
CDR3aa: CSARGRQDSSPLHF

abundance: many
j_gene: TRBJ2-1
len: 13
d_gene: -
v_gene: TRBV7-6
CDR3nt: TGTGCCAGCAGCTTACAGGGCTACAATGAGCAGTTCTTC
CDR3aa: CASSLQGYNEQFF

abundance: many
j_gene: TRBJ1-1
len: 12
d_gene: -
v_gene: TRBV20-1
CDR3nt: TGCAGTGCTCAGGGGACGGAGTCTGAAGCTTTCTTT
CDR3aa: CSAQGTESEAFF

abundance: few
j_gene: TRBJ2-4
len: 16
d_gene: -
v_gene: TRBV10-1
CDR3nt: TGCGCCAGCAGTGAGATGAGTACCCTAGCCAAAAACATTCAGTACTTC
CDR3aa: CASSEMSTLAKNIQYF

abundance: many
j_gene: TRBJ2-5
len: 15
d_gene: -
v_gene: TRBV9
CDR3nt: TGTGCCAGCAGCGTCGGGGCTTCGTACCAAGAGACCCAGTACTTC
CDR3aa: CASSVGASYQETQYF

abundance: many
j_gene: TRBJ1-4
len: 15
d_gene: -
v_gene: TRBV4-3
CDR3nt: TGCGCCAGCAGCCAAGGGGAGGGTATGGGTGAAAAACTGTTTTTT
CDR3aa: CASSQGEGMGEKLFF

abundance: -
j_gene: TRBJ1-2
len: 14
d_gene: -
v_gene: TRBV6-5
CDR3nt: TGTGCCAGAAGTTATACGCGGGTGAACTATGGCTACACCTTC
CDR3aa: CARSYTRVNYGYTF

abundance: -
j_gene: TRBJ1-1
len: 15
d_gene: -
v_gene: TRBV7-2
CDR3nt: TGTGTCAGCAGCTTAAACCCGGGCGGGGGCGCTGAAGCTTTCTTT
CDR3aa: CVSSLNPGGGAEAFF

abundance: -
j_gene: TRBJ1-5
len: 15
d_gene: TRBD1
v_gene: TRBV28
CDR3nt: TGTGCCAGCAGTTTGCAGGGGGCTTTGGCAGATACGCAGCATTTT
CDR3aa: CASSLQGALADTQHF

abundance: many
j_gene: TRBJ2-1
len: 16
d_gene: -
v_gene: TRBV20-1
CDR3nt: TGCAGTGCCCAGAGCGGAAATAGCGGAGGCCTCGATGAGCAGTTCTTC
CDR3aa: CSAQSGNSGGLDEQFF

abundance: -
j_gene: TRBJ2-2
len: 16
d_gene: TRBD2
v_gene: TRBV6-1
CDR3nt: TGTGCCAGCTACTCTAGCGGTACTGCGAACACCGGGGAGCTGTTTTTT
CDR3aa: CASYSSGTANTGELFF

abundance: many
j_gene: TRBJ2-7
len: 15
d_gene: -
v_gene: TRBV3-1
CDR3nt: TGTGCCAGCACCTCGTCCGGACATACCTCCGGGGAGCAGTACTTC
CDR3aa: CASTSSGHTSGEQYF

abundance: -
j_gene: TRBJ1-5
len: 15
d_gene: -
v_gene: TRBV28
CDR3nt: TGTGCCAGCGCCTTGCAGCGGGGGGGACAAGAGACCCAGCATTTT
CDR3aa: CASALQRGGQETQHF

abundance: many
j_gene: TRBJ2-1
len: 13
d_gene: -
v_gene: TRBV3-1
CDR3nt: TGTGCCAGCAGCCGCAGTGTGTACAATGAGCAGTTCTTC
CDR3aa: CASSRSVYNEQFF

abundance: many
j_gene: TRBJ2-3
len: 15
d_gene: -
v_gene: TRBV7-9
CDR3nt: TGTGCCAGCAGCCTGAGGGCAGGGGAAACAGATACGCAGTATTTT
CDR3aa: CASSLRAGETDTQYF

abundance: -
j_gene: TRBJ1-6
len: 15
d_gene: -
v_gene: TRBV28
CDR3nt: TGTGCCAGCAGTGTAACCGCACAATATAATTCACCCCTCCACTTT
CDR3aa: CASSVTAQYNSPLHF

abundance: many
j_gene: TRBJ1-4
len: 14
d_gene: TRBD1
v_gene: TRBV7-9
CDR3nt: TGTGCCAGCAGCTTTAGGGACAGTAATGAAAAACTGTTTTTT
CDR3aa: CASSFRDSNEKLFF

abundance: -
j_gene: TRBJ2-1
len: 16
d_gene: -
v_gene: TRBV3-1
CDR3nt: TGTGCCATTAGCGCTCCGGGACCCTCTATCACCCGGGAGCAGTTCTTC
CDR3aa: CAISAPGPSITREQFF

abundance: many
j_gene: TRBJ1-4
len: 14
d_gene: -
v_gene: TRBV28
CDR3nt: TGTGCCAGCAGTTTAGGAGGGGCGCGGGAAAAACTGTTTTTT
CDR3aa: CASSLGGAREKLFF

abundance: -
j_gene: TRBJ2-7
len: 12
d_gene: -
v_gene: TRBV2
CDR3nt: TGTGCCGGGGGGGGCAACTCCTACGAGCAGTGCTTC
CDR3aa: CAGGGNSYEQCF

abundance: once
j_gene: TRBJ2-3
len: 18
d_gene: TRBD2
v_gene: TRBV7-6
CDR3nt: TGTGCCAGCAGCTCACTAGGGACTAGCGGGAGAAGCACAGATACGGAGTATTTT
CDR3aa: CASSSLGTSGRSTDTEYF

abundance: -
j_gene: TRBJ2-7
len: 15
d_gene: -
v_gene: TRBV19
CDR3nt: TGTGCCAGTACTGATATAACTGGGGGCGCCTACGAGCGGTACTTC
CDR3aa: CASTDITGGAYERYF

abundance: many
j_gene: TRBJ2-5
len: 15
d_gene: TRBD1
v_gene: TRBV18
CDR3nt: TGTGCCAGCTCACCACGGGGGACAGCACAAGAGACCCAGTACTTC
CDR3aa: CASSPRGTAQETQYF

abundance: many
j_gene: TRBJ1-1
len: 14
d_gene: -
v_gene: TRBV2
CDR3nt: TGTGCCAGCAGTGGGGGGGCGCTAGACACTGAAGCTTTCTTT
CDR3aa: CASSGGALDTEAFF

abundance: -
j_gene: TRBJ2-2
len: 12
d_gene: TRBD2
v_gene: TRBV6-1
CDR3nt: TGTGCCAGCAAGCGGGGGGGAGGGGAGCTGTTTTTT
CDR3aa: CASKRGGGELFF

abundance: many
j_gene: TRBJ1-2
len: 14
d_gene: -
v_gene: TRBV7-2
CDR3nt: TGTGCCAGCAGCCGGACCGGGACACTTTATGGCTACACCTTC
CDR3aa: CASSRTGTLYGYTF